This is a list of T cell receptor beta chains from one sample in a study of blood T cell repertoires in COVID-19. Sequencing used immunoSEQ multiplex PCR; TCRdb keeps in-frame clones, though not all of them. The sample consists of around 250,000 clones, roughly 87% of them appearing once. The sequenced sample was peripheral blood. The receptors come from a human donor in a cohort sampled during active COVID-19. The CDR3 runs from the conserved cysteine through the conserved F or W. Fields, in order: V gene, clone size, J gene, D gene, CDR3 protein, CDR3 DNA. D genes are given only for firm matches. The size of a clone is reported for some rows only, either as once, few or many, or as a class for expanded clones.

TRBV6-5,.,TRBJ1-6,TRBD1,CASSSRQGFYNSPLHF,TGTGCCAGCAGTTCCCGACAGGGCTTCTATAATTCACCCCTCCACTTT
TRBV9,.,TRBJ1-5,.,CASSVGGASNQPQHF,TGTGCCAGCAGCGTAGGTGGGGCGAGCAATCAGCCCCAGCATTTT
TRBV7-6,.,TRBJ1-3,.,CASSLGQHGNTIYF,TGTGCCAGCAGCTTAGGACAGCATGGAAACACCATATATTTT
TRBV6-5,.,TRBJ2-7,TRBD1,CASSSGTGGNYEQYF,TGTGCCAGCAGTTCCGGGACAGGGGGCAACTACGAGCAGTACTTC
TRBV7-2,.,TRBJ1-1,.,CASSFAGRITEAFF,TGTGCCAGCAGCTTCGCGGGACGTATCACTGAAGCTTTCTTT
TRBV7-2,.,TRBJ2-1,TRBD2,CASSLGGLAGDNEQFF,TGTGCCAGCAGCTTAGGGGGACTAGCGGGAGACAATGAGCAGTTCTTC
TRBV9,.,TRBJ2-2,.,CASSVVGTNTGELFF,TGTGCCAGCAGCGTAGTCGGGACGAACACCGGGGAGCTGTTTTTT
TRBV18,.,TRBJ2-7,.,CASSPPAYEQYF,TGTGCCAGCTCACCGCCAGCCTACGAGCAGTACTTC
TRBV12-3/TRBV12-4,.,TRBJ1-1,.,CASSPRDTEAFF,TGTGCCAGCAGCCCCAGGGACACTGAAGCTTTCTTT
TRBV12-3/TRBV12-4,.,TRBJ2-3,.,CASSSSSGGQYF,TGTGCCAGCAGTTCCTCTAGTGGTGGGCAGTATTTT
TRBV5-1,.,TRBJ1-1,TRBD1,CASRSRGQGTRGTEAFF,TGCGCCAGCAGGTCCCGGGGACAGGGGACCCGAGGTACTGAAGCTTTCTTT
TRBV19,.,TRBJ1-1,.,CASNEAGVKLSMNTEAFF,TGTGCCAGTAATGAGGCAGGGGTCAAGCTTAGCATGAACACTGAAGCTTTCTTT
TRBV28,.,TRBJ1-5,TRBD1,CASSNRGKGQPQHF,TGTGCCAGCAGTAACAGGGGGAAGGGACAGCCCCAGCATTTT
TRBV10-3,few,TRBJ1-1,.,CAISEDRNTEAFF,TGTGCCATCAGTGAAGACAGGAACACTGAAGCTTTCTTT
TRBV15,.,TRBJ2-7,.,CATRPGRQTFYEQYF,TGTGCCACAAGACCGGGGAGGCAAACTTTCTACGAGCAGTACTTC
TRBV5-4,.,TRBJ1-6,.,CASSLRGLDSPLHF,TGTGCCAGCAGCTTGCGGGGGTTAGATTCACCCCTCCACTTT
TRBV4-2,few,TRBJ2-1,.,CASSQQGGSYNEQFF,TGTGCCAGCAGCCAGCAGGGAGGTTCCTACAATGAGCAGTTCTTC
TRBV10-3,.,TRBJ1-1,.,CAISAEQGLNTEAFF,TGTGCCATCAGTGCTGAACAGGGACTGAACACTGAAGCTTTCTTT
TRBV7-6,few,TRBJ2-1,TRBD2,CASSKGLAVYNEQFF,TGTGCCAGCAGCAAGGGACTAGCGGTTTACAATGAGCAGTTCTTC
TRBV7-2,once,TRBJ2-1,.,CASSLPSLDEQFF,TGTGCCAGCAGCTTACCTAGTCTCGATGAGCAGTTCTTC
TRBV7-9,.,TRBJ2-3,TRBD1,CASSLYGTGGPVDTQYF,TGTGCCAGCAGCTTGTACGGGACAGGGGGACCGGTAGATACGCAGTATTTT
TRBV20-1,.,TRBJ2-7,.,CSARTREQYF,TGCAGTGCTAGGACACGCGAGCAGTACTTC
TRBV9,.,TRBJ2-7,.,CASSVGQGIYEQYF,TGTGCCAGCAGCGTAGGTCAGGGAATATACGAGCAGTACTTC
TRBV4-3,.,TRBJ1-3,.,CASSQDLPGRAGNTIYF,TGCGCCAGCAGCCAAGATCTGCCTGGGAGGGCTGGAAACACCATATATTTT
TRBV6-2/TRBV6-3,few,TRBJ1-2,TRBD1,CASSYSGTGGGGYTF,TGTGCCAGCAGTTACTCCGGGACAGGGGGCGGAGGCTACACCTTC
TRBV21-1,.,TRBJ2-7,.,CASVRDRSYEQYF,TGTGCCAGCGTCCGGGACAGGTCCTACGAGCAGTACTTC
TRBV15,.,TRBJ1-1,.,CATSRDDNLNTEAFF,TGTGCCACCAGCAGAGACGACAATCTAAACACTGAAGCTTTCTTT
TRBV14,.,TRBJ2-5,.,CASSPQETQYF,TGTGCCAGCAGCCCGCAAGAGACCCAGTACTTC
TRBV7-2,few,TRBJ2-7,.,CASSPSLYEQYF,TGTGCCAGCAGCCCCTCCCTCTACGAGCAGTACTTC
TRBV24-1,.,TRBJ2-1,TRBD2,CATSDSGLAVNNEQFF,TGTGCCACCAGTGATAGCGGACTAGCGGTTAACAATGAGCAGTTCTTC
TRBV4-3,.,TRBJ1-1,.,CASSQDSGRGTEAFF,TGCGCCAGCAGCCAAGATTCCGGGAGGGGGACTGAAGCTTTCTTT
TRBV11-3,once,TRBJ2-7,.,CASSSARGEQYF,TGTGCCAGCAGCTCAGCCCGGGGCGAGCAGTACTTC
TRBV10-2,.,TRBJ1-6,TRBD1,CASRQGSPLHF,TGCGCCAGCCGACAGGGTTCACCCCTCCACTTT
TRBV7-2,once,TRBJ2-7,.,CASSFLSYEQYF,TGTGCCAGCAGCTTCCTGTCCTACGAGCAGTACTTC
TRBV11-1,.,TRBJ2-7,TRBD1,CASSLDSRNRGKEQYF,TGTGCCAGCAGCTTAGACTCCCGTAACAGGGGGAAGGAGCAGTACTTC
TRBV6-2/TRBV6-3,.,TRBJ1-2,.,CASSYGPSTGYGYTF,TGTGCCAGCAGTTACGGCCCTTCAACAGGGTACGGCTACACCTTC
TRBV5-6,once,TRBJ1-5,.,CASSLYTDSNQPQHF,TGTGCCAGCAGCTTGTACACAGATAGCAATCAGCCCCAGCATTTT
TRBV7-3,few,TRBJ1-5,.,CASSFDIDQPQHF,TGTGCCAGCAGCTTTGACATTGATCAGCCCCAGCATTTT
TRBV7-3,.,TRBJ2-1,.,CASRPEWDSDSYNEQFF,TGTGCCAGCAGGCCAGAATGGGACTCAGACTCCTACAATGAGCAGTTCTTC
TRBV5-1,.,TRBJ2-7,.,CASSFLGWENEQYF,TGCGCCAGCAGCTTTCTGGGGTGGGAGAACGAGCAGTACTTC
TRBV5-1,few,TRBJ2-3,TRBD2,CASSFQRGGTDTQYF,TGCGCCAGCAGCTTCCAGCGGGGGGGCACAGATACGCAGTATTTT
TRBV18,.,TRBJ2-1,.,CASSPYDTGLKFF,TGTGCCAGCTCACCATACGACACGGGACTCAAGTTCTTC
TRBV7-9,.,TRBJ2-1,TRBD2,CASSPISGTREFF,TGTGCCAGCAGCCCCATTAGCGGGACTAGGGAGTTCTTC
TRBV9,.,TRBJ1-3,.,CASSLQMAPPGNTIYF,TGTGCCAGCAGCCTCCAGATGGCCCCTCCTGGAAACACCATATATTTT
TRBV28,.,TRBJ2-7,TRBD2,CATRTSGRYEQYF,TGTGCCACCCGGACTAGCGGACGCTACGAGCAGTACTTC
TRBV6-1,.,TRBJ1-3,.,CASSVTDLGVSGNTIYF,TGTGCCAGCAGTGTGACTGATCTAGGGGTATCTGGAAACACCATATATTTT
TRBV4-3,once,TRBJ1-6,TRBD1,CASSQEFDRGHGSPLHF,TGCGCCAGCAGCCAAGAGTTCGACAGGGGGCACGGTTCACCCCTCCACTTT
TRBV28,.,TRBJ1-1,TRBD1,CASSPHEGARTEAFF,TGTGCCAGCAGTCCCCACGAGGGGGCCCGCACTGAAGCTTTCTTT
TRBV3-1/TRBV3-2,few,TRBJ2-7,TRBD2,CASSQVGGREHLSSYEQYF,TGTGCCAGCAGCCAAGTTGGCGGGAGGGAACATTTAAGCTCCTACGAGCAGTACTTC
TRBV6-1,.,TRBJ2-7,TRBD2,CASSVGLAKTSYEQYF,TGTGCCAGCAGTGTCGGACTAGCGAAAACCTCCTACGAGCAGTACTTC
TRBV7-8,.,TRBJ1-1,.,CASSFEGRSKAFF,TGTGCCAGCAGCTTTGAGGGCAGGTCCAAAGCTTTCTTT
TRBV15,.,TRBJ2-7,.,CATSRRGGYEQYF,TGTGCCACCAGCAGGAGAGGGGGCTACGAGCAGTACTTC
TRBV11-2,once,TRBJ2-7,TRBD2,CASSLEGTSGRGQWYEQYF,TGTGCCAGCAGCTTAGAAGGGACTAGCGGGAGGGGCCAATGGTACGAGCAGTACTTC
TRBV19,.,TRBJ1-2,TRBD1,CASSISDRVRGYTF,TGTGCCAGTAGTATCTCGGACAGGGTCCGTGGCTACACCTTC
TRBV12-5,.,TRBJ1-3,.,CASGLVLHSGNTIYF,TGTGCTAGTGGTTTGGTACTCCACTCCGGAAACACCATATATTTT
TRBV3-1/TRBV3-2,.,TRBJ1-3,TRBD1,CASSQATGTGNTIYF,TGTGCCAGCAGCCAAGCGACAGGGACTGGAAACACCATATATTTT
TRBV30,.,TRBJ2-1,TRBD2,CAWSVRREVRKQFF,TGTGCCTGGAGTGTAAGGCGGGAGGTAAGAAAACAGTTCTTC
TRBV18,.,TRBJ1-2,.,CASSPPVTANYGYTF,TGTGCCAGCTCACCACCGGTAACAGCTAACTATGGCTACACCTTC
TRBV5-1,.,TRBJ2-5,.,CASSLEYAQETQYF,TGCGCCAGCAGCTTAGAGTACGCCCAAGAGACCCAGTACTTC